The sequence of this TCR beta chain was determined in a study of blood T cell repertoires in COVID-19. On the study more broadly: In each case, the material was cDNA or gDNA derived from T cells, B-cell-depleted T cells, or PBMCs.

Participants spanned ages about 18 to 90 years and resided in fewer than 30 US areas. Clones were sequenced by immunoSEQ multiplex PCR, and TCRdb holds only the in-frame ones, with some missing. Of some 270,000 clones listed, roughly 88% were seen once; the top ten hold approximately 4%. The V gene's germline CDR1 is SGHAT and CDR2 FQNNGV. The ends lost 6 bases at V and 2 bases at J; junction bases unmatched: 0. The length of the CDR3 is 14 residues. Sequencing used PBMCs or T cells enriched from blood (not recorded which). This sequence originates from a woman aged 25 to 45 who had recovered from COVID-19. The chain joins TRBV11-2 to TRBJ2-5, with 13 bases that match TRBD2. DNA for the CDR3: TGTGCCAGCAGACTAGCGGGAGGGCAAGAGACCCAGTACTTC. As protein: CASRLAGGQETQYF.